This T cell receptor beta chain was recorded in a study of Ad26.COV2.S vaccination and SARS-CoV-2 variants. Generated by immunoSEQ multiplex PCR, the TCRdb table keeps only in-frame clones and is missing some. The top ten clones hold around 10% of a sample with 200,000 to 300,000 clones, approximately 88% of them seen once. Looked up from germline, CDR1 is SGHAT and CDR2 is FQDESV (reference sequence). The CDR3 sequence is 14 residues long. Between the trimmed V and J ends, which lost 5 bases and 4 bases, there was a span of 12 bases. Treatment here: some 20 received Ad26.COV2.S at low or high dose, single or two shots; 5 received placebo; per-sample allocation not given. Specimen acquisition occurred on day 63 following the initial vaccine or placebo injection.

V usage is TRBV11-1 and J usage is TRBJ2-1; D may be TRBD2 (6 bases). This sequence was found in a person aged 18-65 years who received the Ad26.COV2.S COVID-19 vaccine or a placebo. The specimen comprised peripheral blood, sampled in a trial of Ad26.COV2.S vaccine versus placebo. The CDR3 bases are TGTGCCAGCAGCGGGACTCTAGGGTACAATGAGCAGTTCTTC. Amino acid sequence: CASSGTLGYNEQFF.